The following is a TCR beta chain sequence with its context. Its antigen is as yet unknown. This sample is drawn from a study of OX40 agonist ivuxolimab in advanced cancers. General study findings and limits: No antigen was identified for the clonally expanded peripheral T cells. Averaging showed that CD8+ T cells had more expanded clones than CD4+ did.

The length of the CDR3 is 12 residues. The V end lost 3 bases, the J end lost 6 bases, and 8 bases lay between the germline ends. Germline CDR1 and CDR2: SEHNR and FQNEAQ (reference sequence). Method: immunoSEQ multiplex PCR; TCRdb's copy keeps in-frame clones and lacks some. There are tens of thousands of clones in the sample; around 82% occur only once, and about 2% lies in the top ten. Sequenced material: CD4+ or CD8+ T cells sorted from blood, taken in a trial of the OX40 agonist ivuxolimab. The sequence derives from an adult with an advanced solid tumor such as melanoma, head and neck, liver or kidney cancer. The chain carries TRBV7-9 and TRBJ1-2; weak D call: TRBD1 (6 bases). This CDR3 reads CASSFNRDGYTF. The CDR3 DNA sequence: TGTGCCAGCAGCTTTAACAGGGATGGCTACACCTTC.